This note documents a single T cell receptor (beta chain) sequence. The data originate from a study of blood T cell repertoires in COVID-19. Turning to the study itself: From T cells, B-cell-depleted T cells, or PBMCs came the material, which was cDNA or gDNA.

J lost 3 bases, V lost 6 bases, and 4 bases had no gene match. The CDR3 covers 14 residues. The germline gives CDR1 SNHLY, CDR2 FYNNEI. Under the authors' procedure: From reference gene primer amplification, estimates of nucleated cell counts were derived. Profiling relied on immunoSEQ multiplex PCR, and the TCRdb table lists in-frame clones only, not all of them. D and trimming were read from the DNA, whereas the V and J calls and clone size are those reported in that table. The table has fewer than 200,000 clones, 80% to 90% seen once; the top ten hold roughly 8.7%. The chain links TRBV2 to TRBJ2-7; 11 positions agree with TRBD2. The origin of this receptor is a man aged 50 or older with active or convalescent COVID-19. Sequenced material: peripheral blood. CDR3: CASRGGTSGYEQYF. CDR3 DNA sequence: TGTGCCAGCAGGGGGGGGACTAGCGGCTACGAGCAGTACTTC.